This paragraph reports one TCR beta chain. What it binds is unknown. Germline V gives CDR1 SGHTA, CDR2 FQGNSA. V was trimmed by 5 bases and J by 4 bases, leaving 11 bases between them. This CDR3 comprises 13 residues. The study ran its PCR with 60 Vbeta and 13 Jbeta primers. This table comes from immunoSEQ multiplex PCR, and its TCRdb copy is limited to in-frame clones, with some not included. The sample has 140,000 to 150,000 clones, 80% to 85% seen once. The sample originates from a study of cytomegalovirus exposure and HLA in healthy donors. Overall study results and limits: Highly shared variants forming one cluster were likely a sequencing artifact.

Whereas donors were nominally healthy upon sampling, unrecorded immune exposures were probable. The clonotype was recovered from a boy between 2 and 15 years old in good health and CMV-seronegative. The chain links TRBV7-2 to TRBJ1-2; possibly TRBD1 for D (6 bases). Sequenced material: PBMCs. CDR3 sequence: CASSTGQFYGYTF. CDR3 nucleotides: TGTGCCAGCAGCACTGGACAGTTCTATGGCTACACCTTC.